A single sample is the source of the 7 T cell receptor beta chains below, sequenced in a study of blood T cells in healthy people across ages. Combining a sample-barcoded 5' primer with a J-beta primer mix, a second PCR ran for roughly 6 to 11 cycles. One entry per CDR3 protein results from TCRdb running MiXCR on the 5' RACE reads. Among hundreds of thousands of distinct CDR3 sequences, 40% to 50% were seen once, and the ten largest hold about 21%. The sequenced sample was blood. The receptors derive from a man aged 60 to 69 in good health.

The rearrangement links TRBV15 to TRBJ2-3; D is unresolved. The CDR3 is 14 residues long. Germline loops: CDR1 LNHNV, CDR2 YYDKDF (reference sequence). V lost 5 bases, J lost 0 bases, and 9 bases lay in between. CDR3 region: CATSLMTSTDTQYF. The CDR3 DNA follows: TGTGCCACCAGCTTGATGACTAGCACAGATACGCAGTATTTT.

The chain joins TRBV20-1 to TRBJ1-6, with 7 bases fitting TRBD1. J lost 10 bases, V lost 5 bases, and 11 bases had no gene match. CDR3 length equals 14 residues. Germline V gives CDR1 DFQATT, CDR2 SNEGSKA (reference sequence). CDR3 residues: CSALRTGGGSPLHF. The CDR3 region has the DNA TGCAGTGCTCTAAGGACAGGCGGAGGGTCACCCCTCCACTTT.

This chain links TRBV20-1 with TRBJ2-1; D not certain. CDR3 length equals 14 residues. Between the trimmed V and J ends, which lost 1 base and 1 base, there was a span of 8 bases. Germline CDR1 is DFQATT and CDR2 is SNEGSKA (reference sequence). DNA for the CDR3: TGCAGTGCTAGAGTTGCGAGGTCCTACAATGAGCAGTTCTTC. Its translation is CSARVARSYNEQFF.

This clonotype was seen only once. The V call is TRBV3-1, the J call TRBJ2-4; D gene ambiguous. CDR1 is LGHDT, CDR2 YNNKEL, per germline (reference sequence). Trimming stripped 5 bases from V and 0 bases from J, with 8 bases between. There are 14 residues in the CDR3. In DNA form, the CDR3 reads TGTGCCAGCAGCTTCGCAGAAGCCAAAAACATTCAGTACTTC. Amino acid sequence: CASSFAEAKNIQYF.

This clonotype appeared a few times. The chain has TRBV5-1 and TRBJ2-7; 11 nucleotides agree with TRBD1. Germline CDR1 SGHRS, CDR2 YFSETQ. The V segment lost 4 bases and the J segment 1 base; nucleotides outside the gene matches: 7. The CDR3 has 16 amino acids. CDR3 amino acids: CASSHPGQGGSYEQYF. The CDR3 nucleotides read TGCGCCAGCAGCCACCCGGGACAGGGGGGTTCCTACGAGCAGTACTTC.

This CDR3 reads CASSKWFKNEETQYF. As DNA, the CDR3 is TGTGCCAGCAGTAAATGGTTTAAGAACGAAGAGACCCAGTACTTC. The genes are TRBV6-1 and TRBJ2-5; unclear D gene. CDR1 is MNHNS, CDR2 SASEGT, per germline. V was clipped by 5 bases and J by 3 bases, with 16 bases between them. The CDR3 consists of 15 residues.

This clonotype has a handful of counts. This sequence joins TRBV7-2 and TRBJ1-5, with D possibly matching TRBD1 (5 bases). Germline values: CDR1 SGHTA, CDR2 FQGNSA. The CDR3 contains 14 residues. Trimming took 6 bases from V and 3 from J, leaving 12 bases between them. The CDR3 region has the DNA TGTGCCAGCAGTTCCGGGACGTTCAATCAGCCCCAGCATTTT. Translating gives CASSSGTFNQPQHF.